One sample yielded the 5 T cell receptor beta chains listed below, sequenced in a study of OX40 agonist ivuxolimab in advanced cancers. Libraries were prepared by immunoSEQ multiplex PCR; TCRdb keeps only in-frame clonotypes and omits some of them. The data show around 86,000 clones, 75% to 90% seen once. The specimen was CD4+ or CD8+ T cells sorted from blood, collected in a trial of the OX40 agonist ivuxolimab. The receptors stem from an adult with an advanced solid tumor such as melanoma, head and neck, liver or kidney cancer.

V gene TRBV11-2 combines with J gene TRBJ1-4, with a weak D call TRBD1 (6 bases). V lost 1 base to trimming and J lost 7 bases, with 19 bases between them. There are 17 residues in the CDR3. Germline-derived CDR1 and CDR2 are SGHAT and FQNNGV. In DNA form, the CDR3 reads TGTGCCAGCAGCTTAGCGGAGGGTCCTCAGGGGAGTGAAAAACTGTTTTTT. Encoded protein: CASSLAEGPQGSEKLFF. The full variable domain, completed using reference TRBV11-2 and TRBJ1-4, is EAGVAQSPRYKIIEKRQSVAFWCNPISGHATLYWYQQILGQGPKLLIQFQNNGVVDDSQLPKDRFSAERLKGVDSTLKIQPAKLEDSAVYLCASSLAEGPQGSEKLFFGSGTQLSVL.

This clone has only a few counts. The rearrangement uses TRBV6-5 and TRBJ1-1; tentative D call: TRBD1 (5 bases). CDR3 length: 13 amino acids. CDR1 MNHEY and CDR2 SVGAGI come from the germline V gene. The V end was cut by 6 bases, the J end by 10 bases, with 18 bases between. CDR3 protein: CASRVPGLLLAFF. CDR3 coding DNA: TGTGCCAGCAGAGTCCCGGGACTGCTTTTAGCTTTCTTT.

The chain is built from TRBV4-1 and TRBJ2-3; TRBD2 matches at 12 bases. V lost 0 bases, J lost 5 bases, and 9 bases stayed unmatched. The CDR3 is 18 amino acids. Germline-derived CDR1 and CDR2 are MGHRA and YSYEKL. The CDR3 sequence is CASSQDQASGGARDTQYF. The DNA of the CDR3 is TGCGCCAGCAGCCAAGATCAGGCTAGCGGGGGGGCAAGAGATACGCAGTATTTT.

The chain carries TRBV6-5 and TRBJ1-2; 7 bases fit TRBD1. The CDR3 loop spans 12 amino acids. V was clipped by 4 bases and J by 6 bases; unmatched bases: 2. From germline, CDR1 is MNHEY and CDR2 SVGAGI. The CDR3 nucleotides are TGTGCCAGCAGTTTAAGGGGGCATGGCTACACCTTC. Translated: CASSLRGHGYTF.

This sequence joins TRBV5-1 and TRBJ1-6, with D perhaps TRBD1 (5 bases). This CDR3 comprises 15 residues. V was pared by 3 bases and J by 7 bases, with 14 bases between. Germline V gives CDR1 SGHRS, CDR2 YFSETQ. Here the CDR3 reads CASSSGGTGNSPLHF. CDR3 DNA sequence: TGCGCCAGCAGCTCGGGAGGGACCGGGAATTCACCCCTCCACTTT.